The rows below give T cell receptor beta chains drawn from one sample of a study of CD8+ T cells in alopecia areata. Sequencing used immunoSEQ multiplex PCR; TCRdb keeps in-frame clones, though not all of them. The sample records under 200,000 clones, approximately 65% being singletons. This material consisted of CD4+ T cells sorted from blood, taken at week 4, from a patient treated with tofacitinib. All receptors derive from a human donor with alopecia areata. Both conserved end residues are part of each CDR3. Fields, in order: clone size, D gene, CDR3 length, V gene, J gene, CDR3 protein. A D gene is named only where the DNA matches it firmly. Expanded clones are given a class, and other clones once, few, many or no size at all.

>-|-|14|TRBV6-5|TRBJ1-1
CASSYRPMNTEAFF
>-|-|10|TRBV9|TRBJ2-7
CAGKKREQYF
>few|-|15|TRBV18|TRBJ1-6
CASSPFSAADSPLHF
>-|-|12|TRBV29-1|TRBJ2-5
CSARVPLETQYF
>-|-|11|TRBV25-1|TRBJ1-1
CASSGMAEAFF
>-|TRBD1|13|TRBV29-1|TRBJ2-7
CSAIRDRGYEQYF
>-|-|15|TRBV11-2|TRBJ1-4
CASSRAAVSNEKLFF
>-|-|12|TRBV30|TRBJ1-2
CAWNGVRYGYTF
>-|-|11|TRBV29-1|TRBJ2-5
CSVRTSWAQYF
>-|-|13|TRBV30|TRBJ2-2
CAWVTPNTGELFF
>few|-|14|TRBV7-8|TRBJ1-5
CASSLGSELAPQHF
>-|TRBD1|14|TRBV10-2|TRBJ1-2
CASSETGGHYGYTF
>-|-|13|TRBV7-2|TRBJ2-3
CASSPLGADTQYF
>-|-|13|TRBV30|TRBJ1-2
CAWSAGTHYGYTF
>-|-|18|TRBV30|TRBJ2-3
CAWSVREGAPKSTDTQYF
>once|-|14|TRBV7-9|TRBJ2-5
CASSISRGQETQYF
>-|-|15|TRBV10-3|TRBJ2-3
CAINPWRERTDTQYF
>-|TRBD1|14|TRBV30|TRBJ2-3
CAWRTGFSTDTQYF
>-|-|13|TRBV5-1|TRBJ1-4
CASSLRTDEKLFF
>-|TRBD2|13|TRBV14|TRBJ2-1
CASSINLADEQFF
>-|TRBD1|15|TRBV6-5|TRBJ2-7
CASSYAGTGDHEQYF
>few|TRBD1|13|TRBV7-3|TRBJ2-1
CASSVQGANEQFF
>few|-|17|TRBV18|TRBJ1-3
CASSPPYPPGSGNTIYF
>-|TRBD2|15|TRBV29-1|TRBJ2-2
CSVSGLAGVAGELFF
>few|TRBD1|16|TRBV7-2|TRBJ2-7
CASNPKPGQGAYEQYF
>many|-|12|TRBV7-8|TRBJ2-3
CASSPTTDTQYF
>-|TRBD2|15|TRBV7-3|TRBJ2-3
CASSLLAGGPDTQYF
>-|-|13|TRBV29-1|TRBJ1-5
CSVGGNSGQPQHF
>-|-|12|TRBV29-1|TRBJ1-2
CSVGTESYGYTF
>-|TRBD1|14|TRBV6-5|TRBJ2-7
CASSYGTGTYEQYF